This is a list of T cell receptor beta chains from one sample in a study of a mutant IDH1 vaccine in newly diagnosed glioma. Here immunoSEQ multiplex PCR was the method, and the copy in TCRdb shows in-frame clones only, minus some. The sample carries 45,000 to 55,000 clones, 86% recorded once. The source was PBMCs, collected from a glioma patient treated with radiotherapy, temozolomide or both. Receptors were obtained from a man aged 40-49 years with glioma. CDR3s include the opening cysteine and the closing phenylalanine or tryptophan. The D gene is left open where the match is weak. Size values are once, few and many counts, or a class for expanded clones, and some rows have none.

J gene,V gene,clone size,D gene,CDR3 protein,CDR3 DNA
TRBJ2-1,TRBV7-2,-,TRBD2,CASSLVWTRNNEQFF,TGTGCCAGCAGCTTAGTGTGGACTAGGAACAATGAGCAGTTCTTC
TRBJ2-7,TRBV5-1,-,TRBD1,CASSAPTQGALGYEQYF,TGCGCCAGCAGCGCTCCGACCCAGGGGGCCCTTGGGTACGAGCAGTACTTC
TRBJ1-1,TRBV28,once,-,CAGGRGDTEAFF,TGTGCTGGGGGGCGGGGAGACACTGAAGCTTTCTTT
TRBJ1-5,TRBV6-4,once,-,CASRRDPEALATNSNQPQHF,TGTGCCAGCAGGAGGGATCCAGAGGCACTTGCGACTAATAGCAATCAGCCCCAGCATTTT
TRBJ2-5,TRBV10-3,-,TRBD2,CAISGTSGGQETQYF,TGTGCCATCAGTGGAACTTCGGGAGGCCAAGAGACCCAGTACTTC
TRBJ2-7,TRBV7-3,-,TRBD2,CASSLGLAGGEQYF,TGTGCCAGCAGCTTAGGGCTAGCGGGAGGCGAGCAGTACTTC
TRBJ2-4,TRBV21-1,-,-,CASSKGEGRENIQYF,TGTGCCAGCAGCAAAGGCGAGGGGAGAGAAAACATTCAGTACTTC
TRBJ2-1,TRBV5-1,-,TRBD2,CASSLREGRNEQFF,TGCGCCAGCAGTTTGCGGGAGGGTCGCAATGAGCAGTTCTTC
TRBJ1-1,TRBV19,-,-,CASTSGRANTEAFF,TGTGCCAGTACCTCTGGGCGGGCGAACACTGAAGCTTTCTTT
TRBJ2-5,TRBV2,-,-,CASRAPGRSYF,TGTGCCAGCAGGGCCCCGGGACGGTCGTACTTC
TRBJ2-1,TRBV2,few,-,CASHTRDTRNEQFF,TGTGCCAGCCACACCCGGGACACCCGAAATGAGCAGTTCTTC
TRBJ2-2,TRBV7-9,once,TRBD1,CASSFRTGVTGELFF,TGTGCCAGCAGCTTTAGGACAGGGGTGACCGGGGAGCTGTTTTTT
TRBJ1-2,TRBV7-9,-,-,CASRPGRVLGYGYTF,TGTGCCAGCAGGCCCGGCAGGGTTTTAGGGTATGGCTACACCTTC
TRBJ2-7,TRBV29-1,-,-,CSALGPTNPYEQYF,TGCAGCGCCCTAGGCCCGACAAATCCCTACGAGCAGTACTTC
TRBJ2-5,TRBV7-9,-,-,CASSLGSNQETQYF,TGTGCCAGCAGCTTAGGGTCTAACCAAGAGACCCAGTACTTC
TRBJ2-7,TRBV29-1,medium-sized,TRBD2,CSAYFSGRAYEQYF,TGCAGCGCCTACTTTAGCGGGAGGGCCTACGAGCAGTACTTC
TRBJ1-1,TRBV7-2,-,-,CASSFPPASNAFF,TGTGCCAGCAGCTTCCCCCCGGCGTCGAACGCTTTCTTT
TRBJ1-2,TRBV6-5,-,TRBD1,CASSPRTGHGYTF,TGTGCCAGCAGCCCGAGGACAGGCCATGGCTACACCTTC